This T cell receptor beta chain was profiled in a study of blood T cell repertoires in COVID-19. Study processing details: Estimated nucleated cell counts came from reference gene primer amplification. TCRdb's table, derived via immunoSEQ multiplex PCR, lists solely in-frame clones and lacks some. V and J calls and clone size are copied from that table; D and trimming were computed from the DNA. The sample records about 200,000 clones, 80% to 85% being singletons. The trim removed 4 bases at V and 8 bases at J, leaving 6 bases unmatched. The germline gives CDR1 LGHDT, CDR2 YNNKEL (reference sequence). This CDR3 region has 15 residues.

The source of this sequence is a woman at least 80 years old with COVID-19, enrolled during active disease. The sequencing input was peripheral blood. The chain carries TRBV3-1 (or the pseudogene TRBV3-2) and TRBJ2-1; 12 nucleotides match TRBD2. CDR3 region: CASSLRLAGVDEQFF. The CDR3, as DNA: TGTGCCAGCAGCCTTCGACTAGCGGGAGTAGATGAGCAGTTCTTC.